These 24 T cell receptor beta chains were sequenced from one sample in a study of OX40 agonist ivuxolimab in advanced cancers. Here immunoSEQ multiplex PCR was the method, and the copy in TCRdb shows in-frame clones only, minus some. The sample consists of 72,000 or so clones, 70% to 90% of them appearing once. Sequences were derived from CD4+ or CD8+ T cells sorted from blood, sampled in a trial of the OX40 agonist ivuxolimab. These receptors were obtained from an adult with an advanced solid tumor such as melanoma, head and neck, liver or kidney cancer.

This clone was counted once. The rearrangement uses TRBV5-1 and TRBJ1-2, with D possibly matching TRBD1 (5 bases). V was pared by 4 bases and J by 1 base, with 14 bases between. The CDR3 covers 15 residues. CDR1 SGHRS and CDR2 YFSETQ come from the germline V gene. The CDR3 reads CASSDLRDDNYGYTF. The CDR3 DNA is TGCGCCAGCAGCGACCTCAGGGACGATAACTATGGCTACACCTTC.

This chain uses TRBV5-6 with TRBJ1-2, with D perhaps matching TRBD1 (6 bases). Germline loops: CDR1 SGHDT, CDR2 YYEEEE. The CDR3 is 14 residues long. The ends were cut back, 4 bases at V and 7 bases at J, with 17 bases in the middle. The CDR3 loop is CASSRTKGRGGYTF. CDR3 sequence (DNA): TGTGCCAGCAGCCGGACGAAGGGCAGGGGTGGCTACACCTTC.

This clone was picked up one time. V gene TRBV2 combines with J gene TRBJ2-2, with D perhaps TRBD1 (6 bases). Per the germline V gene, CDR1 is SNHLY and CDR2 is FYNNEI. CDR3 length: 15 amino acids. Trimming removed 5 bases from V and 2 bases from J, with 12 bases in between. The CDR3 region is CASSSDSVNTGELFF. The CDR3 bases are TGTGCCAGCAGTTCGGACAGCGTCAACACCGGGGAGCTGTTTTTT.

The rearrangement uses TRBV6-6 and TRBJ2-7; the match to TRBD1 covers 7 bases. The CDR3 sequence is 15 residues long. V shed 7 bases and J 2 bases; nucleotides not matched to a gene: 11. Germline V CDR1 and CDR2: MNHNY, SVGAGI (reference sequence). The CDR3 DNA reads as TGTGCCAGCACCACGGGGACAGCCCACACCTACGAGCAGTACTTC. Translated: CASTTGTAHTYEQYF.

CDR3 sequence reads: CAIGYEKLFF. CDR3 DNA: TGTGCCATCGGATATGAAAAACTGTTTTTT. This chain links TRBV10-3 with TRBJ1-4; D unclear. Trimming left V 8 bases short and J 6 bases short, with 4 bases between. This CDR3 is built from 10 residues. Germline CDR1 reads ENHRY; CDR2 reads SYGVKD.

This chain links TRBV30 with TRBJ1-1; no clear D gene. V lost 5 bases and J lost 0, with 10 bases in between. The CDR3 is 13 amino acids. Per germline, CDR1 GTSNPN and CDR2 SVGIG (reference sequence). The CDR3 region has the DNA TGTGCCTGGCGGAACAACATGAACACTGAAGCTTTCTTT. Its translation is CAWRNNMNTEAFF.

The chain joins TRBV7-9 to TRBJ1-1; D gene uncertain. The CDR3 contains 14 residues. The ends were cut back, 3 bases at V and 5 bases at J, with 13 bases in the middle. The germline gives CDR1 SEHNR, CDR2 FQNEAQ (reference sequence). CDR3 nucleotide sequence: TGTGCCAGCAGCTTCGGGTTGAGGGATACTGAAGCTTTCTTT. This encodes CASSFGLRDTEAFF.

V gene TRBV19 combines with J gene TRBJ2-6, with D unclear. The CDR3 is 18 amino acids. The germline gives CDR1 LNHDA, CDR2 SQIVND (reference sequence). V lost 4 bases to trimming and J lost 3 bases, with 19 bases between them. The CDR3 protein is CASSTWARSSGGANVLTF. CDR3 bases: TGTGCCAGTAGTACCTGGGCCCGTTCATCGGGTGGGGCCAACGTCCTGACTTTC.

The chain employs TRBV2 and TRBJ2-4, with TRBD1 identical over 9 bases. This CDR3 is 13 amino acids long. CDR1 and CDR2 from the germline V gene are SNHLY and FYNNEI. J was trimmed by 5 bases and V by 7 bases; bases with no gene match: 3. CDR3 protein: CASNRDRENIQYF. The DNA of the CDR3 is TGTGCCAGCAACCGGGACAGGGAAAACATTCAGTACTTC.

CDR3 DNA sequence: TGTGCCAGCAGCTTATCCTCTCAAGAGACCCAGTACTTC. It codes for CASSLSSQETQYF. The chain employs TRBV11-2 and TRBJ2-5; no reliable D call. The CDR3 spans 13 residues. Trimming shortened V by 2 bases and J by 2 bases, and 6 bases separated the two germline ends. Germline V lookup: CDR1 SGHAT, CDR2 FQNNGV.

V is TRBV9 and J is TRBJ2-7; D might be TRBD1 (6 bases). This CDR3 region has 14 residues. Trimming left V 3 bases short and J 3 bases short, with 13 bases between. Germline V gene data show CDR1 as SGDLS and CDR2 as YYNGEE. As DNA, the CDR3 is TGTGCCAGCAGCGCGGACAGTACTGACTACGAGCAGTACTTC. It translates to CASSADSTDYEQYF.

The rearrangement links TRBV30 to TRBJ1-5; 8 nucleotides match TRBD1. Trimming cost V 6 bases and J 7 bases; bases outside gene matches: 11. This CDR3 spans 14 amino acids. Germline CDR1 is GTSNPN and CDR2 is SVGIG (reference sequence). The CDR3 is CACSPGGSRQPQHF. The CDR3 DNA sequence: TGTGCCTGCAGCCCAGGGGGCTCAAGGCAGCCCCAGCATTTT.

The rearrangement links TRBV7-2 to TRBJ2-1; D gene uncertain. Trimming cost V 4 bases and J 1 base, with 2 bases left between them. The length of the CDR3 is 12 residues. CDR1 is SGHTA, CDR2 FQGNSA, per germline. The DNA of the CDR3 is TGTGCCAGCAGCTGGTCCTACAATGAGCAGTTCTTC. Protein sequence: CASSWSYNEQFF.

The J gene is TRBJ2-7, the V gene TRBV9; D remains ambiguous. CDR1 SGDLS and CDR2 YYNGEE come from the germline V gene. The CDR3 covers 14 residues. V lost 0 bases and J 0 bases, leaving 7 bases between the germline ends. The CDR3 is CASSVGRSSYEQYF. The DNA of the CDR3 is TGTGCCAGCAGCGTAGGCAGGAGCTCCTACGAGCAGTACTTC.

V usage is TRBV7-9 and J usage is TRBJ2-7, with TRBD1 matching over 11 bases. With V trimmed by 5 bases and J by 3 bases, 6 bases remained unmatched. Germline CDR1 is SEHNR and CDR2 is FQNEAQ (reference sequence). The CDR3 has 15 residues. CDR3 coding DNA: TGTGCCAGCAGCGTATCCGGGACAGGGGGCTACGAGCAGTACTTC. Translated: CASSVSGTGGYEQYF.

The chain has TRBV18 and TRBJ2-3; 8 bases agree with TRBD2. CDR1 and CDR2 (germline): KGHSH, LQKENI. The V segment lost 6 bases and the J segment 2 bases; nucleotides outside the gene matches: 7. The CDR3 is 15 residues long. CDR3 DNA: TGTGCCAGCTCCCTAGGACTAGCAGCCACAGATACGCAGTATTTT. This gives the protein CASSLGLAATDTQYF.

This chain joins TRBV29-1 and TRBJ1-1; 8 bases match TRBD1. Germline values: CDR1 SQVTM, CDR2 ANQGSEA. This CDR3 has 14 residues. V dropped 4 bases and J dropped 0; count of bases not matched to a gene: 4. CDR3 region: CSVVRGRLNTEAFF. The CDR3 DNA sequence: TGCAGCGTTGTCAGGGGGCGATTGAACACTGAAGCTTTCTTT.

V is TRBV10-1 and J is TRBJ1-6, with TRBD1 matching 9 bases. The CDR3 runs 19 residues. Germline V gene lookup returns CDR1 WNHNN and CDR2 SYGVQD (reference sequence). Unmatched junction bases numbered 10, after V lost 4 bases and J lost 0 bases. The CDR3 DNA is TGCGCCAGCAGTGTTAGGGACAGGGTCATCTGCTCCTATAATTCACCCCTCCACTTT. Translation gives CASSVRDRVICSYNSPLHF.

This chain joins TRBV6-4 and TRBJ2-1; no clear D gene. Germline V gene sequence: CDR1 MRHNA, CDR2 SNTAGT. Between the trimmed V and J ends, which lost 0 bases and 3 bases, there was a span of 9 bases. CDR3 length: 15 residues. The CDR3 loop is CASSDSTTGYNEQFF. For the CDR3, the DNA is TGTGCCAGCAGTGACTCGACGACCGGCTACAATGAGCAGTTCTTC.

This clone has a handful of counts. V usage is TRBV6-6 and J usage is TRBJ1-6, with a possible D match to TRBD1 (5 bases). The CDR3 length is 15 residues. Germline CDR1 MNHNY, CDR2 SVGAGI (reference sequence). Between the trimmed V and J ends, which lost 6 bases and 10 bases, there was a span of 19 bases. The CDR3 reads CASSTPQGVGSPLHF. CDR3 nucleotides: TGTGCCAGCAGCACACCCCAGGGTGTCGGGTCACCCCTCCACTTT.

V and J are TRBV6-6 and TRBJ2-3, with D hard to call. Trimming took 5 bases from V and 4 from J, leaving 4 bases between them. CDR1 is MNHNY and CDR2 is SVGAGI in the germline V gene (reference sequence). The CDR3 is 11 residues long. The CDR3 is CASSRADTQYF. In nucleotides, the CDR3 is TGTGCCAGCAGTCGCGCAGATACGCAGTATTTT.

The chain combines TRBV19 with TRBJ2-4; TRBD1 aligns across 9 bases. The CDR3 runs 14 residues. Trimming at V came to 4 bases and at J to 6 bases, leaving 4 bases not matched to a gene. The germline V gene encodes CDR1 LNHDA and CDR2 SQIVND (reference sequence). The CDR3 spells CASSSDRGANIQYF. As DNA, the CDR3 is TGTGCCAGTAGTAGTGACAGGGGGGCAAACATTCAGTACTTC.

The chain carries TRBV2 and TRBJ2-4; weak D call: TRBD1 (6 bases). The CDR3 loop spans 13 amino acids. The germline V and J ends were trimmed by 10 bases and 3 bases, with 13 bases remaining between them. The germline V gene has CDR1 SNHLY and CDR2 FYNNEI. For the CDR3, the DNA is TGTGCCACCACAGGGATTGGCAAAAACATTCAGTACTTC. It encodes CATTGIGKNIQYF.

This chain connects TRBV19 to TRBJ1-5; 7 nucleotides align to TRBD1. V lost 7 bases, J lost 1 base, and 7 bases stayed unmatched. The CDR3 consists of 15 residues. The germline CDR1 and CDR2 sequences are LNHDA and SQIVND (reference sequence). The CDR3 nucleotides are TGTGCCAGTACTACAGGGGCCAGGAGCAATCAGCCCCAGCATTTT. Translation: CASTTGARSNQPQHF.